These 16 T cell receptor beta chains originate from one sample sequenced in a study of molecular identifiers for immune sequencing clone quantification. TCRdb used MiXCR to reprocess the PCR reads, holding one entry per CDR3 protein. The sample has approximately 670,000 distinct CDR3 sequences, 20% seen once; the top ten hold about 0.9%. The material sequenced was naive CD8+ T cells from blood, with Jurkat cell RNA spiked in. The subset here: FACS-sorted CD8+CD4-CCR7+CD45RA+ naive T cells. The receptors stem from a human donor in good health. Some libraries in this study had Jurkat cell RNA spiked in.

For this clonotype: A junction boundary mismatches the germline segment, possibly from a read error. The gene calls are TRBV12-3 or TRBV12-4 and TRBJ2-2, with a weak D call TRBD1 (7 bases). This CDR3 is built from 18 residues. The CDR3, as DNA: TGTGCCAGCACCCACAGGAGGGCGTCGGACAGGAACGCCGGGGAGCTGTTTTTT. It specifies CASTHRRASDRNAGELFF.

This clonotype has a count of ten or more. The CDR3 DNA reads as TGCGCCAGCAGCTTGGCCGCCAGCTACGAGCAGTACTTC. Translation: CASSLAASYEQYF. The gene calls are TRBV5-1 and TRBJ2-7, with unresolved D. Trimming cost V 0 bases and J 3 bases, with 7 bases left between them. The CDR3 spans 13 residues. CDR1 and CDR2 (germline): SGHRS, YFSETQ.

This clonotype was detected many times. One junction end does not reproduce the germline sequence, and a read error may be involved. The chain has TRBV12-3 or TRBV12-4 and TRBJ2-3; 8 nucleotides match TRBD1. CDR3 length: 16 amino acids. CDR3 loop: CASSFPTGAVPDAQYF. The CDR3 DNA reads as TGTGCCAGCAGTTTCCCGACAGGGGCCGTCCCAGATGCGCAGTATTTT.

This clonotype was observed a few times. This rearrangement joins TRBV6-5 to TRBJ1-2; TRBD1 agrees at 10 bases. V shed 2 bases, J shed 8 bases, and the junction held 5 bases outside the gene matches. Germline values: CDR1 MNHEY, CDR2 SVGAGI. This CDR3 region has 14 residues. CDR3 nucleotide sequence: TGTGCCAGCAGTTACCTAGGACAGGGGGAAGGCTACACCTTC. This encodes CASSYLGQGEGYTF.

This clonotype was counted at least ten times. This chain uses TRBV12-3 or TRBV12-4 with TRBJ1-1; D is perhaps TRBD1 (5 bases). Trimming took off 7 bases at V and 1 base at J, with 22 bases between the two ends. This CDR3 region has 17 residues. The DNA of the CDR3 is TGTGCCAGCACCACCGGGGCATCTGACGCGCGGAACACTGAAGCTTTCTTT. Encoded protein: CASTTGASDARNTEAFF.

This clonotype has ten or more counts. CDR3 sequence: CASSSGVWGEQFF. The CDR3 nucleotides read TGTGCCAGCAGCTCCGGGGTTTGGGGTGAGCAGTTCTTC. The chain combines TRBV7-9 with TRBJ2-1, with D possibly matching TRBD2 (5 bases). The CDR3 has 13 amino acids. Trimming pared 4 bases from V and 9 bases from J, leaving 13 bases between. The germline CDR1 and CDR2 sequences are SEHNR and FQNEAQ (reference sequence).

This clonotype was seen at least ten times. The genes are TRBV6-5 and TRBJ2-7; D perhaps matches TRBD2 (6 bases). Germline V gene sequence: CDR1 MNHEY, CDR2 SVGAGI. The CDR3 contains 15 residues. Trimming pared 0 bases from V and 2 bases from J, leaving 11 bases between. CDR3 residues: CASSYSDWGAYEQYF. Here the CDR3 DNA reads TGTGCCAGCAGTTACTCGGACTGGGGGGCCTACGAGCAGTACTTC.

This clonotype occurred a few times. This sequence joins TRBV28 and TRBJ2-1, with 7 bases lining up with TRBD2. The CDR3 is made up of 14 amino acids. Germline-derived CDR1 and CDR2 are MDHEN and SYDVKM. V lost 3 bases and J lost 8; bases outside the gene matches: 7. The CDR3 is CASSLGQGGDEQFF. CDR3 DNA: TGTGCCAGCAGTTTGGGGCAGGGAGGGGATGAGCAGTTCTTC.

This clonotype showed up just a few times. The chain has TRBV5-5 and TRBJ1-6, with D uncertain. The CDR3 spans 13 residues. CDR1 and CDR2 from the germline V gene are SGHKS and YYEKEE (reference sequence). The ends were cut back, 0 bases at V and 8 bases at J, with 6 bases in the middle. CDR3 sequence (DNA): TGTGCCAGCAGCTTGGTCCTAGATTCACCCCTCCACTTT. It translates to CASSLVLDSPLHF. The whole variable domain, remainder taken from reference TRBV5-5 and TRBJ1-6, is DAGVTQSPTHLIKTRGQQVTLRCSPISGHKSVSWYQQVLGQGPQFIFQYYEKEERGRGNFPDRFSARQFPNYSSELNVNALLLGDSALYLCASSLVLDSPLHFGNGTRLTVT.

This clonotype was recorded many times. This rearrangement joins TRBV3-1 to TRBJ2-1; perhaps TRBD2 as D (5 bases). Between the trimmed V and J ends, which lost 1 base and 1 base, there was a span of 11 bases. The CDR3 spans 16 residues. Germline V gene lookup returns CDR1 LGHDT and CDR2 YNNKEL (reference sequence). DNA of the CDR3: TGTGCCAGCAGCCAAGTGGGCGGGCCGTCCTACAATGAGCAGTTCTTC. It specifies CASSQVGGPSYNEQFF.

There are a few counts of this clonotype. The CDR3 sequence is CASTTLLGTRWEKLFF. Here the CDR3 DNA reads TGTGCCAGCACCACCCTTTTAGGGACACGGTGGGAAAAACTGTTTTTT. The chain joins TRBV5-3 to TRBJ1-4; a weak D match, TRBD1 (6 bases). TRBV5-3 is placed among ORFs of uncertain function. CDR3 length: 16 amino acids. Trimming removed 8 bases from V and 8 bases from J, with 25 bases in between.

This clonotype was detected ten times or more. The V and J genes are TRBV15 and TRBJ2-3; TRBD2 agrees at 10 bases. After removal of 3 bases from V and 3 bases from J, the junction contained 3 bases not matched to a gene. CDR1 and CDR2 (germline): LNHNV, YYDKDF (reference sequence). This CDR3 is built from 15 residues. CDR3 protein: CATSSGGLATDTQYF. CDR3 in DNA: TGTGCCACCAGCAGTGGGGGACTAGCGACAGATACGCAGTATTTT.

This clonotype was counted only a few times. V is TRBV27 and J is TRBJ2-1; 7 bases line up with TRBD1. Germline V gene sequence: CDR1 MNHEY, CDR2 SMNVEV (reference sequence). The ends lost 4 bases at V and 3 bases at J; junction bases unmatched: 9. The CDR3 consists of 16 residues. CDR3 nucleotides: TGTGCCAGCAGTTCAACCCGGGACAGTATCTACAATGAGCAGTTCTTC. Amino acid sequence: CASSSTRDSIYNEQFF.

The rearrangement uses TRBV6-5 and TRBJ2-7; D call uncertain. Germline CDR1 and CDR2: MNHEY and SVGAGI. V was pared by 6 bases and J by 2 bases, with 14 bases between. This CDR3 has 14 amino acids. The CDR3 sequence is CASSWQERAYEQYF. The CDR3 DNA follows: TGTGCCAGCAGCTGGCAGGAGAGAGCCTACGAGCAGTACTTC.

The sample holds many counts of this clonotype. The chain combines TRBV15 with TRBJ2-1; D is tentatively TRBD1 or TRBD2 (5 bases each). The V gene's germline CDR1 is LNHNV and CDR2 YYDKDF (reference sequence). Trimming cost V 1 base and J 5 bases, with 15 bases left between them. The CDR3 consists of 16 residues. The CDR3 protein is CATSRAHGLGDNEQFF. The CDR3 DNA is TGTGCCACCAGCAGAGCGCACGGGTTGGGGGACAATGAGCAGTTCTTC. The whole variable domain, remainder taken from reference TRBV15 and TRBJ2-1, is DAMVIQNPRYQVTQFGKPVTLSCSQTLNHNVMYWYQQKSSQAPKLLFHYYDKDFNNEADTPDNFQSRRPNTSFCFLDIRSPGLGDTAMYLCATSRAHGLGDNEQFFGPGTRLTVL.

The V gene is TRBV6-2 or TRBV6-3, the J gene TRBJ2-7; 7 bases fit TRBD2. Unmatched junction bases numbered 9, after V lost 4 bases and J lost 0 bases. This CDR3 spans 16 amino acids. Looked up from germline, CDR1 is MNHEY and CDR2 is SVGEGT. The CDR3, as DNA: TGTGCCAGCAGTTCACGGGGGAGGGACCCCTCCTACGAGCAGTACTTC. This translates into CASSSRGRDPSYEQYF.